Given below is one TCR beta chain in context. The target antigen is unknown. Via the markers CD45RO/CCR7/CD25/CD127/CD95/CD27, stem cell-like memory, regulatory, central memory and naive CD4+ cells were sorted. Trimming pared 2 bases from V and 7 bases from J, leaving 12 bases between. The CDR3 extends over 14 amino acids. CDR1 and CDR2 from the germline V gene are SEHNR and FQNEAQ (reference sequence). Investigators reverse transcribed all isolated RNA, so they sequenced expressed TCRB transcripts. TCRdb's copy holds only in-frame clones and misses some; the assay was immunoSEQ multiplex PCR. The sample records about 660,000 clones, about an eighth being singletons. These data are taken from a study of beta chain features in type 1 diabetes. Broader study findings: TCRB CDR3s were moderately but significantly shorter in Type 1 diabetes patients in all four CD4+ subsets.

This rearrangement joins TRBV7-9 to TRBJ1-3; D ambiguous. Sequenced sample: naive CD4+ T cells from blood. This receptor was taken from a young man with type 1 diabetes. The CDR3: CASSLYAAGNTIYF. CDR3 coding DNA: TGTGCCAGCAGCTTATATGCTGCGGGGAACACCATATATTTT.